A selection of T cell receptor beta chains follows, all from one sample in a study of shared clonotypes between healthy human individuals. Here immunoSEQ multiplex PCR was the method, and the copy in TCRdb shows in-frame clones only, minus some. The sample shows about 2.4 million clones, 93% of them seen only once. The sequenced material came from naive CD4+ T cells from PBMCs. The receptors were gathered from a man aged 18 to 35 in good health. Some clones in this sample may be carry-over from other donors' samples. The CDR3 runs from the conserved cysteine through the conserved F or W. The D gene is left open where the match is weak. Not all rows give a size; the values are once, few, many and, for expanded clones, a class.

cdr3_nt: TGTGCCAGCAGTGGCGGCGGTAGCACAGATACGCAGTATTTT; cdr3_aa: CASSGGGSTDTQYF; v_call: TRBV2; clone_size: .; d_call: .; j_call: TRBJ2-3
cdr3_nt: TGTGCCAGCAGCTTGGGACAGGGGGCAAGATATGGCTACACCTTC; cdr3_aa: CASSLGQGARYGYTF; v_call: TRBV7-2; clone_size: .; d_call: TRBD1; j_call: TRBJ1-2
cdr3_nt: TGTGCCAGCAGCTTAATCCGGCAGGGTGGCACCGGGGAGCTGTTTTTT; cdr3_aa: CASSLIRQGGTGELFF; v_call: TRBV7-3; clone_size: .; d_call: .; j_call: TRBJ2-2
cdr3_nt: TGTGCCAGTAAACCGGCAGGGGGCAGGGAGCAGTACTTC; cdr3_aa: CASKPAGGREQYF; v_call: TRBV19; clone_size: .; d_call: TRBD1; j_call: TRBJ2-7
cdr3_nt: TGTGCCAGCAGTAACGTCGGGCTCAGGGAGTTCTTC; cdr3_aa: CASSNVGLREFF; v_call: TRBV5-4; clone_size: .; d_call: .; j_call: TRBJ2-1
cdr3_nt: TGTGCCAGCAGTGCGCCCAGACTAGCGGGGCAACAAGAGACCCAGTACTTC; cdr3_aa: CASSAPRLAGQQETQYF; v_call: TRBV28; clone_size: .; d_call: TRBD2; j_call: TRBJ2-5
cdr3_nt: TGTGCCAGCAGCTTAGAGCAGCCTAATGAAAAACTGTTTTTT; cdr3_aa: CASSLEQPNEKLFF; v_call: TRBV7-9; clone_size: .; d_call: .; j_call: TRBJ1-4
cdr3_nt: TGTGCCAGCAGGTCTCTTGGGGAGACCCAGTACTTC; cdr3_aa: CASRSLGETQYF; v_call: TRBV6-5; clone_size: .; d_call: .; j_call: TRBJ2-5
cdr3_nt: TGCAGCGTTTACAGGGCGCTGGCAGATACGCAGTATTTT; cdr3_aa: CSVYRALADTQYF; v_call: TRBV29-1; clone_size: .; d_call: .; j_call: TRBJ2-3
cdr3_nt: TGTGCCAGCAGCTCCCGGGACAGGGGGAACTCTGGAAACACCATATATTTT; cdr3_aa: CASSSRDRGNSGNTIYF; v_call: TRBV5-4; clone_size: .; d_call: TRBD1; j_call: TRBJ1-3
cdr3_nt: TGTGCCAGCAGCTTAAATTTCGCCTACGAGCAGTACTTC; cdr3_aa: CASSLNFAYEQYF; v_call: TRBV7-2; clone_size: .; d_call: .; j_call: TRBJ2-7
cdr3_nt: TGTGCCAGCAGCCTGGGGGGGCTAGCGGACGCCAAAAACATTCAGTACTTC; cdr3_aa: CASSLGGLADAKNIQYF; v_call: TRBV14; clone_size: .; d_call: .; j_call: TRBJ2-4
cdr3_nt: TGTGCCTGGAGTGTACAGGCCTCTGGGGCCAACGTCCTGACTTTC; cdr3_aa: CAWSVQASGANVLTF; v_call: TRBV30; clone_size: .; d_call: .; j_call: TRBJ2-6
cdr3_nt: TGCGCCAGCAGCCAAGGGACTAGCGGGAGCTACGAGCAGTACTTC; cdr3_aa: CASSQGTSGSYEQYF; v_call: TRBV5-1; clone_size: .; d_call: TRBD2; j_call: TRBJ2-7
cdr3_nt: TGTGCCAGTATAAAAGGCGGAGCAGGCAACGGTGAGCAGTTCTTC; cdr3_aa: CASIKGGAGNGEQFF; v_call: TRBV19; clone_size: .; d_call: .; j_call: TRBJ2-1
cdr3_nt: TGTGCCAGTAGTATTCAGGGACGAGGGGTTGAAAAACTGTTTTTT; cdr3_aa: CASSIQGRGVEKLFF; v_call: TRBV19; clone_size: .; d_call: .; j_call: TRBJ1-4
cdr3_nt: TGTGCCAGCAGTAAGGACACCGGGACAGGGGGTCAGCCCCAGCATTTT; cdr3_aa: CASSKDTGTGGQPQHF; v_call: TRBV7-9; clone_size: .; d_call: TRBD1; j_call: TRBJ1-5
cdr3_nt: TGTGCCAGCAGCGTAGCCCTAGCGGACCTTGGGAATGAGCAGTTCTTC; cdr3_aa: CASSVALADLGNEQFF; v_call: TRBV9; clone_size: .; d_call: TRBD2; j_call: TRBJ2-1
cdr3_nt: TGTGCCAGCAGCGGGGTAGGGGCTCAATCCTACGAGCAGTACTTC; cdr3_aa: CASSGVGAQSYEQYF; v_call: TRBV6-1; clone_size: .; d_call: .; j_call: TRBJ2-7
cdr3_nt: TGTGCCAGCAGCAACCTTAATTCACCCCTCCACTTT; cdr3_aa: CASSNLNSPLHF; v_call: TRBV7-2; clone_size: .; d_call: .; j_call: TRBJ1-6
cdr3_nt: TGTGCCAGCAGCTTATCATCCAAAAACATTCAGTACTTC; cdr3_aa: CASSLSSKNIQYF; v_call: TRBV7-9; clone_size: .; d_call: .; j_call: TRBJ2-4
cdr3_nt: TGCGCCAGCAGCAGGAGTACTAGCATTGCCTACGAGCAGTACTTC; cdr3_aa: CASSRSTSIAYEQYF; v_call: TRBV4-1; clone_size: .; d_call: .; j_call: TRBJ2-7
cdr3_nt: TGTGCCAGCAGCCTTCTCTCAAGACAGGGAACCTACAATGAGCAGTTCTTC; cdr3_aa: CASSLLSRQGTYNEQFF; v_call: TRBV7-2; clone_size: .; d_call: TRBD1; j_call: TRBJ2-1
cdr3_nt: TGTGCCAGCAGTCCTCAAATACAGACCCAGTACTTC; cdr3_aa: CASSPQIQTQYF; v_call: TRBV11-2; clone_size: .; d_call: .; j_call: TRBJ2-5
cdr3_nt: TGTGCCAGCAGCTTTCTACAGGGGAGCTCCGAGCAGTACTTC; cdr3_aa: CASSFLQGSSEQYF; v_call: TRBV7-9; clone_size: .; d_call: TRBD1; j_call: TRBJ2-7
cdr3_nt: TGTGCCAGCAGCTTGGAGCAGAGCTATAGCAATCAGCCCCAGCATTTT; cdr3_aa: CASSLEQSYSNQPQHF; v_call: TRBV5-5; clone_size: .; d_call: .; j_call: TRBJ1-5
cdr3_nt: TGTGCCAGCAGCGAAGGGGCAGGGCAAGAGACCCAGTACTTC; cdr3_aa: CASSEGAGQETQYF; v_call: TRBV11-3; clone_size: .; d_call: .; j_call: TRBJ2-5
cdr3_nt: TGTGCCAGCTCACCAACGGCAGACTCCTACGAGCAGTACTTC; cdr3_aa: CASSPTADSYEQYF; v_call: TRBV18; clone_size: .; d_call: .; j_call: TRBJ2-7
cdr3_nt: TGCGCCAGCAGCTTGGTGGGGAAAGGAAACACCATATATTTT; cdr3_aa: CASSLVGKGNTIYF; v_call: TRBV5-1; clone_size: .; d_call: .; j_call: TRBJ1-3
cdr3_nt: TGTGCCAGCAGTGAACTAGTTACGGGAGTACGGCATGAGCAGTTCTTC; cdr3_aa: CASSELVTGVRHEQFF; v_call: TRBV25-1; clone_size: .; d_call: .; j_call: TRBJ2-1
cdr3_nt: TGTGCCAGCAGCTTAGAAGTAGCGGGGGCTGGAGAAAAACTGTTTTTT; cdr3_aa: CASSLEVAGAGEKLFF; v_call: TRBV7-2; clone_size: .; d_call: .; j_call: TRBJ1-4
cdr3_nt: TGTGCCAGCAGTTTTCAGAACACTGAAGCTTTCTTT; cdr3_aa: CASSFQNTEAFF; v_call: TRBV28; clone_size: .; d_call: .; j_call: TRBJ1-1
cdr3_nt: TGTGCCAGCAGCCGGGGGCTAGCGGGACTATCCTACGAGCAGTACTTC; cdr3_aa: CASSRGLAGLSYEQYF; v_call: TRBV27; clone_size: .; d_call: TRBD2; j_call: TRBJ2-7
cdr3_nt: TGTGCCAGCAGCTTATTGGGGGGACAGGGGGCTGATGAGCAGTTCTTC; cdr3_aa: CASSLLGGQGADEQFF; v_call: TRBV11-2; clone_size: .; d_call: TRBD1; j_call: TRBJ2-1
cdr3_nt: TGTGCCAGCAGCTTAGCCGCTAGCGGGAGCGGGGAGCTGTTTTTT; cdr3_aa: CASSLAASGSGELFF; v_call: TRBV7-8; clone_size: few; d_call: TRBD2; j_call: TRBJ2-2
cdr3_nt: TGTGCCAAAGTCCATGAGCAGTTCTTC; cdr3_aa: CAKVHEQFF; v_call: TRBV2; clone_size: few; d_call: .; j_call: TRBJ2-1
cdr3_nt: TGTGCCAGCAGCTTAATCCCCCTAGGGTACAATGAGCAGTTCTTC; cdr3_aa: CASSLIPLGYNEQFF; v_call: TRBV7-3; clone_size: .; d_call: .; j_call: TRBJ2-1
cdr3_nt: TGTGCCTGGAGTGGTATTACAGGGGGGACCGCTGAAGCTTTCTTT; cdr3_aa: CAWSGITGGTAEAFF; v_call: TRBV30; clone_size: .; d_call: TRBD1; j_call: TRBJ1-1
cdr3_nt: TGTGCCTGGAGTGGAGGTGAGCAGTTCTTC; cdr3_aa: CAWSGGEQFF; v_call: TRBV30; clone_size: .; d_call: .; j_call: TRBJ2-1
cdr3_nt: TGCGCCAGCAGCCCTGACCGGTTATCCTACAATGAGCAGTTCTTC; cdr3_aa: CASSPDRLSYNEQFF; v_call: TRBV5-1; clone_size: once; d_call: .; j_call: TRBJ2-1
cdr3_nt: TGTGCCAGCAGCCAAGGGACACGCCAGGGCCACTCCTACGAGCAGTACTTC; cdr3_aa: CASSQGTRQGHSYEQYF; v_call: TRBV14; clone_size: .; d_call: .; j_call: TRBJ2-7
cdr3_nt: TGTGCCAGCTCACCTCTAAAAGCAGAGTTGGGAAACACCATATATTTT; cdr3_aa: CASSPLKAELGNTIYF; v_call: TRBV18; clone_size: .; d_call: .; j_call: TRBJ1-3
cdr3_nt: TGTGCCATCAGTTATATCCAGGGCGACGAGCAGTACTTC; cdr3_aa: CAISYIQGDEQYF; v_call: TRBV10-3; clone_size: once; d_call: .; j_call: TRBJ2-7
cdr3_nt: TGCAGCGTTGAATCTCAGGGAATGAACGAGCAGTACTTC; cdr3_aa: CSVESQGMNEQYF; v_call: TRBV29-1; clone_size: once; d_call: .; j_call: TRBJ2-7
cdr3_nt: TGTGCCAGCAGCCGCTTAGGGCAGGGAGAGCAGCCCCAGCATTTT; cdr3_aa: CASSRLGQGEQPQHF; v_call: TRBV7-9; clone_size: once; d_call: .; j_call: TRBJ1-5
cdr3_nt: TGCAGCGTTGTTCCCGATTTGGGCTACAATGAGCAGTTCTTC; cdr3_aa: CSVVPDLGYNEQFF; v_call: TRBV29-1; clone_size: few; d_call: .; j_call: TRBJ2-1
cdr3_nt: TGTGCCAGCAGTTCCCTGGGACAGGTGAACACTGAAGCTTTCTTT; cdr3_aa: CASSSLGQVNTEAFF; v_call: TRBV27; clone_size: .; d_call: TRBD1; j_call: TRBJ1-1
cdr3_nt: TGCGCCACCCTGGGGGCGCAGCCCCAGCATTTT; cdr3_aa: CATLGAQPQHF; v_call: TRBV23-1; clone_size: few; d_call: .; j_call: TRBJ1-5
cdr3_nt: TGTGCCAGCAGTTACACAGGGGGCAACACCATATATTTT; cdr3_aa: CASSYTGGNTIYF; v_call: TRBV6-5; clone_size: .; d_call: TRBD1; j_call: TRBJ1-3
cdr3_nt: TGCGCCAGCAGCTTGGCCCTAGACAGCCGGGGCACCGGGGAGCTGTTTTTT; cdr3_aa: CASSLALDSRGTGELFF; v_call: TRBV5-1; clone_size: .; d_call: .; j_call: TRBJ2-2
cdr3_nt: TGTGCCAGCAGTTTCAGGGAAGGGCAGCCCCAGCATTTT; cdr3_aa: CASSFREGQPQHF; v_call: TRBV28; clone_size: once; d_call: .; j_call: TRBJ1-5
cdr3_nt: TGTGCCAGCAGCTTAGATGGTCTAGGAGGGGGGTACAATGAGCAGTTCTTC; cdr3_aa: CASSLDGLGGGYNEQFF; v_call: TRBV11-2; clone_size: .; d_call: .; j_call: TRBJ2-1
cdr3_nt: TGTGCCAGCAGTTCCATTGCGACTAGCGGCACAGATACGCAGTATTTT; cdr3_aa: CASSSIATSGTDTQYF; v_call: TRBV6-5; clone_size: .; d_call: TRBD2; j_call: TRBJ2-3
cdr3_nt: TGTGCCAGCAGCTTGACAGGGCTGAACACCGGGGAGCTGTTTTTT; cdr3_aa: CASSLTGLNTGELFF; v_call: TRBV5-6; clone_size: .; d_call: .; j_call: TRBJ2-2
cdr3_nt: TGTGCCAGCAGCCCAACGGGGATTCCTGAAGCTTTCTTT; cdr3_aa: CASSPTGIPEAFF; v_call: TRBV6-5; clone_size: once; d_call: .; j_call: TRBJ1-1
cdr3_nt: TGTGCCAGCAGTCGAGGGCCTGATCAGCCCCAGCATTTT; cdr3_aa: CASSRGPDQPQHF; v_call: TRBV7-2; clone_size: .; d_call: .; j_call: TRBJ1-5
cdr3_nt: TGTGCCAGCAGTGAATTTCGGTCCGTCGGGACAGGAAGAGAAAAACTGTTTTTT; cdr3_aa: CASSEFRSVGTGREKLFF; v_call: TRBV2; clone_size: .; d_call: TRBD1; j_call: TRBJ1-4
cdr3_nt: TGCAGCGCAACGGGACCCCAAGAGACCCAGTACTTC; cdr3_aa: CSATGPQETQYF; v_call: TRBV29-1; clone_size: .; d_call: .; j_call: TRBJ2-5